This T cell receptor (beta chain) was captured in a study of T cells in Graves' hyperthyroidism and ophthalmopathy. Study results and limitations: Model predictions of ophthalmopathy came a median around 6.5 months before onset.

PBMCs were sourced from less than 12 ml fresh peripheral blood. About this clonotype: Its antigen is unknown.

Amplification of TCR beta CDR3 regions used RNA as the template. The HTBI primer set was used in a first-round RT-PCR of the TCR CDR3. TCRdb recomputed calls from the multiplex PCR reads with MiXCR, one row per CDR3 protein. The data hold hundreds of thousands of distinct CDR3 sequences, with 22% observed a single time. The sample comprised blood. The source of this sequence is a man aged 25-45 years with Graves' ophthalmopathy.

CDR3: CASSLFDGYGYTF. The CDR3 coding sequence is TGTGCCAGCAGTTTATTTGATGGCTATGGCTACACCTTC. This rearrangement joins TRBV27 to TRBJ1-2; no reliable D call. Germline V gives CDR1 MNHEY, CDR2 SMNVEV (reference sequence). Trimming shortened V by 1 base and J by 4 bases, and 7 bases separated the two germline ends. CDR3 length: 13 amino acids.